Below, 29 T cell receptor beta chains from the same sample are listed, as sequenced in a study of blood T cells in healthy people across ages. Alongside a J-beta primer mix, a sample-barcoded 5' primer served in a second PCR lasting roughly 7 to 12 cycles. TCRdb ran MiXCR on the 5' RACE reads and lists one entry per CDR3 protein. In the table there are roughly 800,000 distinct CDR3 sequences, 58% of which are singletons. The sequenced material came from blood. The receptors were gathered from a man aged 25-45 years in good health.

This clonotype was detected once. V and J are TRBV20-1 and TRBJ2-7, with 11 bases fitting TRBD2. Germline trimming cut 3 bases from V and 7 bases from J; bases unmatched to any gene: 8. CDR3 size: 14 residues. Looked up from germline, CDR1 is DFQATT and CDR2 is SNEGSKA (reference sequence). The CDR3 spells CSASLTSGVGEQYF. CDR3 bases: TGCAGTGCTAGTCTGACTAGCGGGGTGGGGGAGCAGTACTTC.

The CDR3 loop is CASSALPGQESYEQYF. The CDR3 DNA reads as TGTGCCAGCAGTGCCCTTCCGGGACAGGAGTCCTACGAGCAGTACTTC. The chain recombines TRBV27 with TRBJ2-7; TRBD1 matches 8 bases. This CDR3 is 16 amino acids long. The V gene's germline CDR1 is MNHEY and CDR2 SMNVEV (reference sequence). The V and J ends lost 5 bases and 1 base, in that order; junction bases with no gene match: 10.

The chain has TRBV20-1 and TRBJ1-1; tentative D call: TRBD1 (5 bases). Per the germline V gene, CDR1 is DFQATT and CDR2 is SNEGSKA (reference sequence). This CDR3 contains 11 residues. V shed 3 bases and J shed 5 bases, with 7 bases lying between them. The CDR3 region is CSARGGTEAFF. The CDR3 region has the DNA TGCAGTGCTAGGGGGGGAACTGAAGCTTTCTTT.

The chain links TRBV5-6 to TRBJ2-7; TRBD1 aligns across 9 bases. J was trimmed by 3 bases and V by 2 bases; bases with no gene match: 15. The CDR3 is made up of 18 amino acids. The germline gives CDR1 SGHDT, CDR2 YYEEEE. Here the CDR3 DNA reads TGTGCCAGCAGCTTCTCAGTGGTCATCCGGGACAGGGTCTACGAGCAGTACTTC. It codes for CASSFSVVIRDRVYEQYF.

This clonotype came up a few times. This chain joins TRBV20-1 and TRBJ2-1; 9 bases match TRBD2. Trimming took 0 bases from V and 4 from J; bases not matched to a gene: 4. Looked up from germline, CDR1 is DFQATT and CDR2 is SNEGSKA (reference sequence). CDR3 size: 15 residues. The DNA of the CDR3 is TGCAGTGCTAGAGATACTAGCGGGCGGTACAATGAGCAGTTCTTC. It encodes CSARDTSGRYNEQFF.

This chain joins TRBV20-1 and TRBJ1-1, with 7 bases matching TRBD1. This CDR3 region has 14 residues. CDR1 and CDR2 (germline): DFQATT, SNEGSKA (reference sequence). With V trimmed by 2 bases and J by 3 bases, 6 bases remained unmatched. Here the CDR3 reads CSARRQGRDTEAFF. CDR3 sequence (DNA): TGCAGTGCTAGAAGACAGGGTAGGGACACTGAAGCTTTCTTT.

This clonotype was detected a few times. The CDR3 loop reads CASSPAVGQRAPRSGANVLTF. CDR3 nucleotides: TGTGCCAGCAGCCCGGCCGTTGGACAAAGGGCTCCCCGCTCTGGGGCCAACGTCCTGACTTTC. The chain uses TRBV11-1 and TRBJ2-6, with a possible D match to TRBD1 (5 bases). V was trimmed by 5 bases and J by 0 bases, leaving 26 bases between them. CDR1 and CDR2 from the germline V gene are SGHAT and FQDESV (reference sequence). The CDR3 is 21 amino acids. The full variable domain, in which reference TRBV11-1 and TRBJ2-6 provide the parts outside the CDR3, is EAEVAQSPRYKITEKSQAVAFWCDPISGHATLYWYRQILGQGPELLVQFQDESVVDDSQLPKDRFSAERLKGVDSTLKIQPAELGDSAMYLCASSPAVGQRAPRSGANVLTFGAGSRLTVL.

In its sample, this clonotype was seen once. The junction departs from the called germline gene at one end, perhaps through a read error. The chain recombines TRBV5-1 with TRBJ2-3, with TRBD1 as a possible D gene (6 bases). Per germline, CDR1 SGHRS and CDR2 YFSETQ. This CDR3 contains 14 residues. Here the CDR3 DNA reads TGCGTCAGCAGCGTCAGGGGTAGCCCAGATACGCAGTATTTT. Translated: CVSSVRGSPDTQYF.

The chain has TRBV20-1 and TRBJ2-5; D gene unclear. The CDR3 contains 15 residues. Trimming pared 3 bases from V and 3 bases from J, leaving 17 bases between. Germline V gene data show CDR1 as DFQATT and CDR2 as SNEGSKA (reference sequence). The CDR3 sequence is CSASRSQWQKETQYF. CDR3 DNA: TGCAGTGCTAGCCGGTCGCAGTGGCAGAAAGAGACCCAGTACTTC.

J is TRBJ1-6 and V is TRBV6-5, with 10 positions matching TRBD1. Trimming cost V 2 bases and J 1 base; bases outside gene matches: 2. CDR1 and CDR2 from the germline V gene are MNHEY and SVGAGI. This CDR3 is built from 17 residues. CDR3 coding DNA: TGTGCCAGCAGTTACGGGACAGGGGTTTCCTATAATTCACCCCTCCACTTT. Translating gives CASSYGTGVSYNSPLHF.

The rearrangement links TRBV7-9 to TRBJ2-1, with D unclear. This CDR3 region has 15 residues. CDR1 and CDR2 (germline): SEHNR, FQNEAQ (reference sequence). Trimming removed 1 base from V and 8 bases from J, with 15 bases in between. CDR3 amino acids: CASSLGHPTLYEQFF. The CDR3 nucleotides read TGTGCCAGCAGCTTAGGACACCCAACCCTCTATGAGCAGTTCTTC.

This chain joins TRBV2 and TRBJ2-3; 10 bases are shared with TRBD2. This CDR3 region has 14 residues. V dropped 6 bases and J dropped 6; count of bases not matched to a gene: 6. From germline, CDR1 is SNHLY and CDR2 FYNNEI. The DNA of the CDR3 is TGTGCCAGCAGGAACGGACTAGCGGCTGATACGCAGTATTTT. The encoded protein is CASRNGLAADTQYF.

A word on this clonotype: A much larger clone differs from this one at a single base, so this may be a read error. The chain links TRBV7-2 to TRBJ2-4; 9 nucleotides align to TRBD1. The J call may be wrong; the DNA end is better matched by TRBJ2-7. Germline V gene data show CDR1 as SGHTA and CDR2 as FQGNSA. The CDR3 extends over 15 amino acids. The CDR3 bases are TGTGCCTGCAGTGAAAGGGGACAGGGCCGCTACGAGCAGTACTTC. It is translated as CACSERGQGRYEQYF.

V is TRBV3-1 and J is TRBJ2-7, with D possibly TRBD1 on 5 matching bases. CDR1 and CDR2 (germline): LGHDT, YNNKEL (reference sequence). The V end lost 0 bases, the J end lost 3 bases, and 9 bases lay between the germline ends. The CDR3 contains 14 residues. CDR3 in DNA: TGTGCCAGCAGCCAAGACTTAGGGGTCTACGAGCAGTACTTC. This encodes CASSQDLGVYEQYF.

The genes are TRBV7-9 and TRBJ2-2; D could derive from TRBD1 or TRBD2 (5 bases each). The germline V and J ends were trimmed by 7 bases and 3 bases, with 9 bases remaining between them. CDR3 length: 13 amino acids. Germline CDR1 is SEHNR and CDR2 is FQNEAQ (reference sequence). The CDR3 coding sequence is TGTGCCAGCATCGGGGCCGACACCGGGGAGCTGTTTTTT. Translation gives CASIGADTGELFF.

This clonotype showed up just a few times. A much larger clone differs by one base, so this may be a read error. The V gene is TRBV10-3, the J gene TRBJ1-2; perhaps TRBD1 as D (6 bases). The CDR3 covers 17 residues. Germline V gene lookup returns CDR1 ENHRY and CDR2 SYGVKD. This chain's CDR3 is CAVSGGQRWNFNYGYTF. CDR3 in DNA: TGTGCCGTCAGTGGCGGACAGCGCTGGAATTTTAACTATGGCTACACCTTC.

This clonotype occurred once. The chain recombines TRBV28 with TRBJ1-5; D is perhaps TRBD1 (5 bases). There are 14 residues in the CDR3. Germline CDR1 and CDR2: MDHEN and SYDVKM. V lost 3 bases and J lost 5, with 11 bases in between. The CDR3 reads CASSLGRPDQPQHF. The CDR3 nucleotides read TGTGCCAGCAGTTTGGGACGGCCCGATCAGCCCCAGCATTTT.

V gene TRBV5-5 combines with J gene TRBJ2-4; tentatively, D is TRBD2 (5 bases). The germline V gene encodes CDR1 SGHKS and CDR2 YYEKEE (reference sequence). V was clipped by 7 bases and J by 1 base, with 15 bases between them. This CDR3 has 15 amino acids. The CDR3 sequence is CASDYGPFAKNIQYF. The CDR3 DNA sequence: TGTGCCAGCGACTATGGGCCGTTTGCCAAAAACATTCAGTACTTC.

This chain joins TRBV20-1 and TRBJ1-6; D perhaps matches TRBD1 (6 bases). The V end was cut by 1 base, the J end by 7 bases, with 17 bases between. The CDR3 has 16 amino acids. Germline V gene data show CDR1 as DFQATT and CDR2 as SNEGSKA (reference sequence). This CDR3 is CSARGQVGGPNSPLHF. As DNA, the CDR3 is TGCAGTGCTAGAGGTCAAGTCGGGGGCCCGAATTCACCCCTCCACTTT.

A few counts support this clonotype. The gene calls are TRBV7-2 and TRBJ2-5, with TRBD2 matching 8 bases. The better agreement between TRBJ2-7 and the DNA end casts doubt on the J call. The germline CDR1 and CDR2 sequences are SGHTA and FQGNSA. The CDR3 has 14 residues. Here the CDR3 reads CASSPPSGPYEQYF. The CDR3 coding sequence is TGTGCCAGCAGCCCACCTAGCGGGCCTTACGAGCAGTACTTC.

The gene calls are TRBV12-3 or TRBV12-4 and TRBJ1-1; D remains ambiguous. The CDR3 is 14 residues long. V lost 1 base and J 4 bases, leaving 10 bases between the germline ends. The CDR3 DNA sequence: TGTGCCAGCAGTTTAGGGTGGCAATCCACTGAAGCTTTCTTT. This gives the protein CASSLGWQSTEAFF.

V gene TRBV5-6 combines with J gene TRBJ1-1; D possibly corresponds to TRBD1 (6 bases). Germline loops: CDR1 SGHDT, CDR2 YYEEEE. Trimming cost V 4 bases and J 3 bases, with 7 bases left between them. This CDR3 spans 12 amino acids. The CDR3: CASSKGDTEAFF. CDR3 sequence (DNA): TGTGCCAGCAGCAAGGGGGACACTGAAGCTTTCTTT. Looking up the rest from reference TRBV5-6 and TRBJ1-1 gives the full variable domain: DAGVTQSPTHLIKTRGQQVTLRCSPKSGHDTVSWYQQALGQGPQFIFQYYEEEERQRGNFPDRFSGHQFPNYSSELNVNALLLGDSALYLCASSKGDTEAFFGQGTRLTVV.

This clonotype appeared once. The chain links TRBV7-9 to TRBJ1-5; D is ambiguous. CDR3 size: 12 residues. Germline-derived CDR1 and CDR2 are SEHNR and FQNEAQ (reference sequence). Trimming pared 3 bases from V and 9 bases from J, leaving 9 bases between. The CDR3: CASSLSGGPQHF. Here the CDR3 DNA reads TGTGCCAGCAGCTTGTCAGGTGGGCCCCAGCATTTT.

The V call is TRBV5-1, the J call TRBJ2-7, with 7 bases aligning to TRBD2. The CDR3 runs 15 residues. The ends lost 0 bases at V and 5 bases at J; junction bases unmatched: 8. Per germline, CDR1 SGHRS and CDR2 YFSETQ. CDR3 sequence (DNA): TGCGCCAGCAGCTTGGCCTTGGGAGGGCCCGACGAGCAGTACTTC. Residues: CASSLALGGPDEQYF.

The sample holds a few counts of this clonotype. This chain links TRBV12-3 or TRBV12-4 with TRBJ2-5, with D possibly TRBD2 on 6 matching bases. This CDR3 has 13 amino acids. V lost 8 bases and J lost 0, with 10 bases in between. The CDR3 region has the DNA TGTGCCAGCGGGTCTAGCGACCAAGAGACCCAGTACTTC. It codes for CASGSSDQETQYF.

The chain is built from TRBV6-5 and TRBJ2-7; 9 bases agree with TRBD1. J was trimmed by 3 bases and V by 0 bases; bases with no gene match: 12. Germline V gene sequence: CDR1 MNHEY, CDR2 SVGAGI. This CDR3 comprises 18 residues. DNA for the CDR3: TGTGCCAGCAGTTACTCTGGGCCCGGACAGGGGAAACTCTACGAGCAGTACTTC. Amino acid sequence: CASSYSGPGQGKLYEQYF.

The CDR3 DNA follows: TGTGCCAGCACTGACCTACAGGGAGATGAGCAGTTCTTC. Protein sequence: CASTDLQGDEQFF. The chain joins TRBV6-2 or TRBV6-3 to TRBJ2-1; D may be TRBD1 (6 bases). Germline CDR1 is MNHEY and CDR2 is SVGEGT. The CDR3 is made up of 13 amino acids. Between the trimmed V and J ends, which lost 7 bases and 8 bases, there was a span of 15 bases.

The chain links TRBV27 to TRBJ2-7; 9 nucleotides agree with TRBD2. Unmatched junction bases numbered 10, after V lost 7 bases and J lost 0 bases. Germline CDR1 MNHEY, CDR2 SMNVEV (reference sequence). This CDR3 region has 16 residues. CDR3 loop: CASMVMSGGISYEQYF. For the CDR3, the DNA is TGTGCCAGCATGGTTATGAGCGGGGGGATCTCCTACGAGCAGTACTTC.

This clonotype was seen a handful of times. The V call is TRBV4-3, the J call TRBJ2-1; D could derive from TRBD1 or TRBD2 (6 bases each). The V and J ends lost 0 bases and 8 bases respectively, with 20 bases between them. The CDR3 totals 17 residues. From germline, CDR1 is LGHNA and CDR2 YSLEER. The chain's CDR3 is CASSQDIFGGPNDEQFF. In nucleotides, the CDR3 is TGCGCCAGCAGCCAAGATATCTTTGGGGGGCCTAACGATGAGCAGTTCTTC.